A single sample is the source of the 15 T cell receptor beta chains below, sequenced in a study of human T cells and chemical hapten exposure. Time point indicated: patch test 2, 6 weeks after DPC sensitization. As for treatment: therapeutic diphenylcyclopropenone sensitization with weekly scalp DPC. MiXCR, applied by TCRdb to the RACE reads, yields one record per CDR3 protein. The sample has tens of thousands of distinct CDR3 sequences, about 9% seen once. The source material was whole blood, sampled in connection with sensitization to the hapten diphenylcyclopropenone (DPC). The receptor source for this set is a woman aged 50 to 60 with alopecia areata. Some clones in this sample may be carry-over from other donors' samples.

This clonotype was observed many times. This chain joins TRBV20-1 and TRBJ1-1, with 8 nucleotides matching TRBD1. Germline CDR1 is DFQATT and CDR2 is SNEGSKA (reference sequence). The trim removed 1 base at V and 5 bases at J, leaving 9 bases unmatched. The CDR3 runs 15 residues. The CDR3 spells CSARVAGGRGTEAFF. CDR3 bases: TGCAGTGCTAGAGTGGCAGGGGGCCGGGGGACTGAAGCTTTCTTT.

Only a few counts were recorded for this clonotype. CDR3 nucleotides: TGTGCCAGCAGCGCCGGGCAGGGTACTTACGAGCAGTACTTC. This codes for CASSAGQGTYEQYF. The chain uses TRBV5-4 and TRBJ2-7; D might be TRBD1 (5 bases). The CDR3 covers 14 residues. Between the trimmed V and J ends, which lost 4 bases and 4 bases, there was a span of 15 bases. Germline CDR1 SGHNT, CDR2 YYREEE (reference sequence).

V gene TRBV20-1 combines with J gene TRBJ2-3; 8 nucleotides align to TRBD2. V shed 7 bases, J shed 2 bases, and the junction held 5 bases outside the gene matches. Germline V gene sequence: CDR1 DFQATT, CDR2 SNEGSKA (reference sequence). This CDR3 region has 13 residues. The CDR3 region has the DNA TGCAGTGTTGCGGGGGGCCTCACAGATACGCAGTATTTT. It specifies CSVAGGLTDTQYF.

There are many counts of this clonotype. The chain links TRBV9 to TRBJ2-1; D remains ambiguous. The CDR3 extends over 16 amino acids. V dropped 3 bases and J dropped 5 bases, with 18 bases sitting between them. CDR1 SGDLS and CDR2 YYNGEE come from the germline V gene. The CDR3 nucleotides are TGTGCCAGCAGCGAGAGTCAGGTATTTCCAAACAATGAGCAGTTCTTC. Translating it yields CASSESQVFPNNEQFF.

This clonotype was picked up a small number of times. The chain has TRBV7-9 and TRBJ2-5; D is unclear. The germline V gene encodes CDR1 SEHNR and CDR2 FQNEAQ (reference sequence). V was clipped by 1 base and J by 2 bases, with 8 bases between them. CDR3 length: 14 amino acids. In DNA form, the CDR3 reads TGTGCCAGCAGCTTAGACGTCCTGCAAGAGACCCAGTACTTC. This sequence encodes CASSLDVLQETQYF.

This clonotype appeared a few times. V is TRBV28 and J is TRBJ1-1, with TRBD1 as a possible D gene (5 bases). V was pared by 1 base and J by 5 bases, with 11 bases between. Looked up from germline, CDR1 is MDHEN and CDR2 is SYDVKM. The CDR3 is made up of 14 amino acids. The chain's CDR3 is CASSLLGESTEAFF. In DNA, the CDR3 is TGTGCCAGCAGTTTATTGGGGGAGTCGACTGAAGCTTTCTTT.

J is TRBJ2-7 and V is TRBV18; 10 bases are a match to TRBD1. CDR1 is KGHSH, CDR2 LQKENI, per germline. The CDR3 is 14 amino acids. V shed 3 bases and J 6 bases; nucleotides not matched to a gene: 5. DNA for the CDR3: TGTGCCAGCTCACCTGGGACAGGGGCCCGCGAGCAGTACTTC. Protein sequence: CASSPGTGAREQYF.

The table lists this clonotype with many counts. The chain carries TRBV6-5 and TRBJ2-5; tentatively, D is TRBD1 or TRBD2 (5 bases each). Germline V gene lookup returns CDR1 MNHEY and CDR2 SVGAGI. With 4 bases removed from V and 5 bases from J, the gap between germline ends came to 14 bases. The CDR3 extends over 14 amino acids. The CDR3 nucleotides read TGTGCCAGCAGTTCCTCCGGGACCCCGGAGACCCAGTACTTC. Its translation: CASSSSGTPETQYF.

Turning to this clonotype: This may arise from a read error, as a much more abundant clone is one base away. CDR3 protein: CASNSGTGGKKLFF. CDR3 DNA: TGCGCCAGCAATAGCGGGACAGGGGGTAAAAAACTGTTTTTT. The genes are TRBV5-1 and TRBJ1-4, with 11 bases identical to TRBD1. CDR3 size: 14 residues. The junction had 7 bases not matched to a gene; V was cut back by 6 bases and J by 9 bases. Germline V gene data show CDR1 as SGHRS and CDR2 as YFSETQ.

The chain links TRBV6-1 to TRBJ2-7; TRBD1 is a possible D gene (6 bases). From germline, CDR1 is MNHNS and CDR2 SASEGT. The ends were cut back, 8 bases at V and 5 bases at J, with 13 bases in the middle. The CDR3 is made up of 12 amino acids. Written as DNA, the CDR3 is TGTGCCAGCGCCAGGGGAACAAACGAGCAGTACTTC. It translates to CASARGTNEQYF.

The chain combines TRBV12-3 or TRBV12-4 with TRBJ2-3; D unresolved. Trimming shortened V by 6 bases and J by 4 bases, and 5 bases separated the two germline ends. The CDR3 spans 11 residues. The CDR3 DNA sequence: TGTGCCAGCAGCCCTTCAGATACGCAGTATTTT. Its translation: CASSPSDTQYF.

This clonotype turned up a few times. This chain connects TRBV2 to TRBJ1-2; D is unclear. The germline V gene has CDR1 SNHLY and CDR2 FYNNEI. The V end was cut by 4 bases, the J end by 3 bases, with 12 bases between. The CDR3 is 14 residues long. Here the CDR3 reads CASSVLGIHYGYTF. The CDR3, as DNA: TGTGCCAGCAGTGTCCTAGGCATCCACTATGGCTACACCTTC.

This clonotype was counted between two and nine times. The chain combines TRBV9 with TRBJ2-2, with 12 bases that match TRBD2. Germline-derived CDR1 and CDR2 are SGDLS and YYNGEE. Losses at the gene ends were 4 bases for V and 4 bases for J; bases not matched to a gene: 5. The CDR3 runs 16 residues. CDR3 sequence reads: CASSPGTSGPTGELFF. In DNA, the CDR3 is TGTGCCAGCAGCCCCGGGACTAGCGGGCCCACCGGGGAGCTGTTTTTT.

The rearrangement joins TRBV7-2 to TRBJ1-1; D uncertain. Looked up from germline, CDR1 is SGHTA and CDR2 is FQGNSA. V lost 1 base and J lost 6, with 6 bases in between. The CDR3 extends over 12 amino acids. CDR3 coding DNA: TGTGCCAGCAGCTTAGAGCGTTCTGAAGCTTTCTTT. As protein: CASSLERSEAFF.

This clonotype was detected only a few times. V and J are TRBV5-1 and TRBJ2-7; TRBD2 matches 10 bases. Germline V gene sequence: CDR1 SGHRS, CDR2 YFSETQ. The V segment lost 1 base and the J segment 0 bases; nucleotides outside the gene matches: 1. The CDR3 is 15 residues long. This CDR3 is CASSLRTSGSYEQYF. The CDR3 DNA is TGCGCCAGCAGCTTGAGGACTAGCGGCTCCTACGAGCAGTACTTC.